This T cell receptor beta chain was captured by sequencing in a study of blood T cell repertoires in COVID-19. Original processing methods: Quantification of nucleated cells was approximated via reference gene primer amplification. Produced via immunoSEQ multiplex PCR; TCRdb's table is partial and in-frame only. From that table come the V and J calls and clone size; the DNA was used to work out D and trimming. Of about 330,000 clones listed, roughly 87% are singletons. Across about two dozen US areas, participants ranged in age from roughly 18 to 89 years. The V gene's germline CDR1 is LNHDA and CDR2 SQIVND (reference sequence). V gave up 1 base and J gave up 2 bases, with 9 bases separating them. The CDR3 sequence is 15 residues long.

The chain employs TRBV19 and TRBJ1-5; tentatively, D is TRBD1 (6 bases). The clonotype was recovered from a woman aged 25 to 39 who had recovered from COVID-19. The sequencing input was PBMCs or T cells enriched from blood (not recorded which). CDR3 in amino acids: CASSIAGAGNQPQHF. DNA of the CDR3: TGTGCCAGTAGTATAGCAGGGGCGGGCAATCAGCCCCAGCATTTT.